This T cell receptor (beta chain) comes out of a study of control samples from healthy donors and cancer patients. V lost 5 bases, J lost 2 bases, and 6 bases stayed unmatched. Germline CDR1 reads SGHAT; CDR2 reads FQDESV (reference sequence). The length of the CDR3 is 16 residues. This table comes from immunoSEQ multiplex PCR, and its TCRdb copy is limited to in-frame clones, with some not included. The sample includes about 160,000 clones, 70% to 90% of them seen just once. The chain couples TRBV11-1 to TRBJ2-7, with 13 bases fitting TRBD2. This receptor was taken from a man aged 25-40 years in good health. Sequenced material: blood. For the CDR3, the DNA is TGTGCCAGCAGCCCGACTAGCGGGAGGTTTACCTACGAGCAGTACTTC. This encodes CASSPTSGRFTYEQYF.